Detailed here is one TCR beta chain. The sample comes from a study of blood T cell repertoires in COVID-19. Across the study: Sites in the United States, Italy and Spain provided acute and convalescent COVID-19 samples.

How the authors handled the data: Reference gene primer amplification gave nucleated cell count estimates. The data were produced by immunoSEQ multiplex PCR, yet TCRdb's version contains in-frame clones alone and is incomplete. V and J calls and clone size come straight from that table; D and trimming were deduced from the DNA. The table shows some 250,000 clones, with more than 75% occurring only once. Sequencing was done on a sample of PBMCs or T cells enriched from blood (not recorded which). The TCR was taken from a young man who had recovered from COVID-19.

The CDR3 DNA sequence: TGCGCCAGCAGTAACCCGGGGACTAGCTCCTACAATGAGCAGTTCTTC. Amino acids: CASSNPGTSSYNEQFF. The chain couples TRBV10-1 to TRBJ2-1; 8 bases agree with TRBD2. After removal of 5 bases from V and 0 bases from J, the junction contained 6 bases not matched to a gene. CDR1 and CDR2 (germline): WNHNN, SYGVQD (reference sequence). There are 16 residues in the CDR3.